This record looks at one T cell receptor beta chain sequence and its context. V was clipped by 2 bases and J by 3 bases; unmatched bases: 13. Germline CDR1 and CDR2: MNHEY and SVGAGI. The CDR3 spans 18 residues. The record originates from a study of CD8 T cells in Susac syndrome. When the RNA was reverse transcribed, random hexamers were used with an input of 0.5 to 1 ug. TCRdb re-called the immunoSEQ multiplex PCR reads through MiXCR, storing one row per CDR3 protein. The table records hundreds of thousands of distinct CDR3 sequences, 75% to 90% of them present only once. The clonotype comes from a human donor with multiple sclerosis. Sequencing was done on a sample of CD8+ T cells from PBMCs. This chain connects TRBV6-5 to TRBJ2-1; TRBD2 agrees at 7 bases. In DNA form, the CDR3 reads TGTGCCAGCAGTTACGCCCCCCCCGCGGGAGCCGACTACAATGAGCAGTTCTTC. This codes for CASSYAPPAGADYNEQFF.